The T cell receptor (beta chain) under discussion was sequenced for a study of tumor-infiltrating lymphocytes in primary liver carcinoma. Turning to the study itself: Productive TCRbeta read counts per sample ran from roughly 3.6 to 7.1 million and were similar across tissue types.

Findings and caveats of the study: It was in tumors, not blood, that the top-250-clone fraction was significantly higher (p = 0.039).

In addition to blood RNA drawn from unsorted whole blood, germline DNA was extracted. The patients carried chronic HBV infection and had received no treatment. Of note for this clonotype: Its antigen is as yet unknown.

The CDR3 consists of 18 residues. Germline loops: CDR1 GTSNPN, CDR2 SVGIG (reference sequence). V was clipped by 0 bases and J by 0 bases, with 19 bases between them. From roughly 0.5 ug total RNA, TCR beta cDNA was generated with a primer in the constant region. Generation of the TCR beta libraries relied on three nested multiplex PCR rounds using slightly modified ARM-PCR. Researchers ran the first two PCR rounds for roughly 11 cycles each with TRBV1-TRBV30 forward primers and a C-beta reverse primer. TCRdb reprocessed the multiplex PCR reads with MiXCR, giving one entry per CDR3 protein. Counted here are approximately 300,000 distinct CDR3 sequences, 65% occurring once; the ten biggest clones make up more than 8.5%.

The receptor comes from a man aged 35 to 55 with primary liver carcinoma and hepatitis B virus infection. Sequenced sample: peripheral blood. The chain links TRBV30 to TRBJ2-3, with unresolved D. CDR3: CAWSVFDFATTSTDTQYF. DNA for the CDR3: TGTGCCTGGAGTGTTTTCGACTTTGCAACGACTAGCACAGATACGCAGTATTTT.